This TCR beta chain is drawn from a study of T cell responses to AZD1222 COVID-19 vaccine. Across the whole study: Second doses that came at about 4 or about 12 weeks were put together.

Germline loops: CDR1 KGHSH, CDR2 LQKENI. This CDR3 has 13 amino acids. V shed 3 bases and J shed 4 bases, with 7 bases lying between them. The method was immunoSEQ multiplex PCR; TCRdb's version includes in-frame clones alone and lacks a portion of them. The table lists roughly 110,000 clones, roughly 90% of them singletons. Study results and caveats: Reports say nearly half of spike-specific TCRs go after unmutated variant regions. Clonal diversity may have been underestimated, and the donors were mostly white British, with more females than males. Repertoire samples came only from after the peak T cell response.

This clone was recorded once. Its antigen is unknown. This clonotype originated in an adult in good health. The V gene is TRBV18, the J gene TRBJ1-5; D remains ambiguous. The source material was peripheral blood, sampled on day 0 of AZD1222 vaccination. The CDR3 nucleotides are TGTGCCAGCTCACCGGATGTGAATCAGCCCCAGCATTTT. This codes for CASSPDVNQPQHF.